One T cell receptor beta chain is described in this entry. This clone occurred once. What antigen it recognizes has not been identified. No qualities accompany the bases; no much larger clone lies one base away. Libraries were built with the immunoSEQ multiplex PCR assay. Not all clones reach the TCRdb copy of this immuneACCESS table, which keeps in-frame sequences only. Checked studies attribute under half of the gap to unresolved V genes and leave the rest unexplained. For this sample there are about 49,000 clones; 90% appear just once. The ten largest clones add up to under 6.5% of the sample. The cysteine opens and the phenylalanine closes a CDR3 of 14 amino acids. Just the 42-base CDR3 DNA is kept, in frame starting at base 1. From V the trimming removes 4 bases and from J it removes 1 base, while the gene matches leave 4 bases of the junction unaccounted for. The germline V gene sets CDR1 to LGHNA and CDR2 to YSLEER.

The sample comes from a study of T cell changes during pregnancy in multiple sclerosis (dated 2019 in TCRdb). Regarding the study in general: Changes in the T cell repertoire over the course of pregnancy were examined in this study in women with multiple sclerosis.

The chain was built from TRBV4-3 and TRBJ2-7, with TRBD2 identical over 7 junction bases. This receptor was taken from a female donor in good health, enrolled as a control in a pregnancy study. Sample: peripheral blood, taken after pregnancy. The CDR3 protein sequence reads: CASSRERDSYEQYF. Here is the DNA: TGCGCCAGCAGCCGTGAGCGGGATTCCTACGAGCAGTACTTC.